The 5 T cell receptor beta chains reported below all come from one sample, sequenced in a study of T cell changes during pregnancy in multiple sclerosis. Method: immunoSEQ multiplex PCR; TCRdb's copy keeps in-frame clones and lacks some. The data hold more than 80,000 clones, with 80% to 95% observed a single time. Sequenced here: peripheral blood, sampled after pregnancy. The receptors here all came from a female donor with multiple sclerosis, enrolled in a pregnancy study.

This clone was seen a few times. The J gene is TRBJ1-4, the V gene TRBV29-1, with a tentative D call TRBD1 (5 bases). From germline, CDR1 is SQVTM and CDR2 ANQGSEA. The CDR3 covers 13 residues. Trimming took off 4 bases at V and 8 bases at J, with 14 bases between the two ends. In DNA, the CDR3 is TGCAGCGTTGTTGGTCAGGGCCGGGAAAAACTGTTTTTT. Encoded protein: CSVVGQGREKLFF.

The CDR3 loop is CASSDVRGSPLHF. For the CDR3, the DNA is TGTGCCAGCAGTGATGTACGGGGTTCACCCCTCCACTTT. The rearrangement uses TRBV6-1 and TRBJ1-6, with D unresolved. The CDR3 totals 13 residues. The V gene lost 3 bases and the J gene lost 9 bases, with 9 bases spanning the gap. Germline lookup yields CDR1 MNHNS and CDR2 SASEGT.

The chain uses TRBV9 and TRBJ1-2; D is perhaps TRBD1 (6 bases). Germline CDR1 SGDLS, CDR2 YYNGEE. This CDR3 is 15 amino acids long. The germline V and J ends were trimmed by 4 bases and 1 base, with 14 bases remaining between them. In DNA, the CDR3 is TGTGCCAGCAGCCCCCACCCAGGGGATAACTATGGCTACACCTTC. Translating gives CASSPHPGDNYGYTF.

The chain has TRBV23-1 and TRBJ2-7; TRBD1 matches 9 bases. TRBV23-1 falls under the ORF class, with uncertain function. This CDR3 is 12 amino acids long. The V gene end was trimmed by 10 bases and the J gene end by 7 bases; junction bases not matched to a gene: 8. As DNA, the CDR3 is TGCGCCATCATACAGGGGGCTGGAGAGCAGTACTTC. Translation gives CAIIQGAGEQYF.

The J gene is TRBJ1-2, the V gene TRBV7-6; 8 bases map to TRBD1. CDR1 and CDR2 from the germline V gene are SGHVS and FNYEAQ. Unmatched junction bases numbered 18, after V lost 5 bases and J lost 4 bases. The CDR3 extends over 18 amino acids. This CDR3 reads CASSPSIGGQGIRYGYTF. The CDR3 DNA reads as TGTGCCAGCAGCCCTAGCATTGGCGGACAGGGAATTCGCTATGGCTACACCTTC. The whole variable domain, remainder taken from reference TRBV7-6 and TRBJ1-2, is GAGVSQSPRYKVTKRGQDVALRCDPISGHVSLYWYRQALGQGPEFLTYFNYEAQQDKSGLPNDRFSAERPEGSISTLTIQRTEQRDSAMYRCASSPSIGGQGIRYGYTFGSGTRLTVV.